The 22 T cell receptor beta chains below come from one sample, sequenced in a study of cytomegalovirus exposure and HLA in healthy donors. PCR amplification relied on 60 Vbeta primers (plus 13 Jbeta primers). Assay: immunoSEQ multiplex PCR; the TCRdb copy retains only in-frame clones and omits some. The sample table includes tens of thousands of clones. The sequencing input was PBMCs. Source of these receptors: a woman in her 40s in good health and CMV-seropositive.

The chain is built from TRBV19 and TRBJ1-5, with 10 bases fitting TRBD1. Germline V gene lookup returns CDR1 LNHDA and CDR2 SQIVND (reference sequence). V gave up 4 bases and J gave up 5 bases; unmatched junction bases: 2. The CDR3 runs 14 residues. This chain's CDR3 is CASSRDRGYQPQHF. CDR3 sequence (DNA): TGTGCCAGTAGTAGGGACAGGGGATATCAGCCCCAGCATTTT. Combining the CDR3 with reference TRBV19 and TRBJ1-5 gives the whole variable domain DGGITQSPKYLFRKEGQNVTLSCEQNLNHDAMYWYRQDPGQGLRLIYYSQIVNDFQKGDIAEGYSVSREKKESFPLTVTSAQKNPTAFYLCASSRDRGYQPQHFGDGTRLSIL.

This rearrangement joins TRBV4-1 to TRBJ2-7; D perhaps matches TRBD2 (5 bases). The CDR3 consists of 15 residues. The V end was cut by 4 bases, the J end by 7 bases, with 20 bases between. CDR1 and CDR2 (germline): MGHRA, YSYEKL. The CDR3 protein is CASSPPGRGMGEQYF. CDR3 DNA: TGCGCCAGCAGCCCTCCTGGAAGAGGGATGGGGGAGCAGTACTTC.

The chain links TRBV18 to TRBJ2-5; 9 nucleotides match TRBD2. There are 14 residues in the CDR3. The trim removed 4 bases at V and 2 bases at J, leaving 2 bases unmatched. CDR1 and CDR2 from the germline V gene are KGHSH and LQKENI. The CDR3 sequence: CASSRLAGQETQYF. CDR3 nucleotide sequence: TGTGCCAGCTCACGTCTAGCGGGGCAAGAGACCCAGTACTTC.

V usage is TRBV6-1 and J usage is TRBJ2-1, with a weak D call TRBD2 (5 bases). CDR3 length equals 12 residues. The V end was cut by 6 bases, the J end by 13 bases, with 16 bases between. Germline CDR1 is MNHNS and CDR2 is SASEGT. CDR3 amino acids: CASRRTAGLQFF. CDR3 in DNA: TGTGCCAGCAGAAGGACTGCGGGCCTACAGTTCTTC.

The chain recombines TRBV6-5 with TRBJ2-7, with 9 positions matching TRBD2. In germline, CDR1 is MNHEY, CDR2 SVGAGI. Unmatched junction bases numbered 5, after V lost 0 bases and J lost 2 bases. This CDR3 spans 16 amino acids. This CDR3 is CASSYSRAGGTYEQYF. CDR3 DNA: TGTGCCAGCAGTTACTCGAGAGCGGGAGGTACCTACGAGCAGTACTTC.

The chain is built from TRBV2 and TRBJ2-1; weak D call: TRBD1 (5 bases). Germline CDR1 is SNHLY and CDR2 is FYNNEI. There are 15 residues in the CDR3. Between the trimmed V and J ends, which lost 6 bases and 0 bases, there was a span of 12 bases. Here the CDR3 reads CASSSQALSYNEQFF. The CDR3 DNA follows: TGTGCCAGCAGCTCACAGGCTCTCTCCTACAATGAGCAGTTCTTC.

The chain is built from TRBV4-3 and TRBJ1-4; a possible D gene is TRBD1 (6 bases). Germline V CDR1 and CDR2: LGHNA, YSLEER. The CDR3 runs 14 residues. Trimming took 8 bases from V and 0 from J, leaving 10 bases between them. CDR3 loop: CASSRTATNEKLFF. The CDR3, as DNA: TGCGCCAGCTCCCGGACAGCAACTAATGAAAAACTGTTTTTT.

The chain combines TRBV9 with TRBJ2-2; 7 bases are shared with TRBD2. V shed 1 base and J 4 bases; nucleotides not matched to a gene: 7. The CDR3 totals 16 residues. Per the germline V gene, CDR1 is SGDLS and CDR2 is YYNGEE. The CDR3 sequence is CASSVKRGAGTGELFF. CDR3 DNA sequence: TGTGCCAGCAGCGTAAAGCGGGGAGCTGGCACCGGGGAGCTGTTTTTT.

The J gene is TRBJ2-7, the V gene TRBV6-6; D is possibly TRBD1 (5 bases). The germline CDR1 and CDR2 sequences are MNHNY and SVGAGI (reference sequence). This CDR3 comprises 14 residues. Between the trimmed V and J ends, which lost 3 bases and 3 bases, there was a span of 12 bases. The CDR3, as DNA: TGTGCCAGCAGTTATACTTCAGGGCTCTACGAGCAGTACTTC. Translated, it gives CASSYTSGLYEQYF.

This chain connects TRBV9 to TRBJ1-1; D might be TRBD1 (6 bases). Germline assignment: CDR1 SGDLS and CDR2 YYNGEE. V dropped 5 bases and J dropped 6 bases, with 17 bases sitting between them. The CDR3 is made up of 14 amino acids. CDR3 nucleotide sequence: TGTGCCAGCAGTCTTTCAGGGGCGCATTCTGAAGCTTTCTTT. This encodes CASSLSGAHSEAFF.

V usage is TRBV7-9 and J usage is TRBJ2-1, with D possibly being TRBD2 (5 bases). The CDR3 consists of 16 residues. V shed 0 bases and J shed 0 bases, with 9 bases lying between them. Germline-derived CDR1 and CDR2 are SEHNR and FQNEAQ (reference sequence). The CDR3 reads CASSLAQTSSYNEQFF. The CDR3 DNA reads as TGTGCCAGCAGCTTAGCGCAAACTAGCTCCTACAATGAGCAGTTCTTC.

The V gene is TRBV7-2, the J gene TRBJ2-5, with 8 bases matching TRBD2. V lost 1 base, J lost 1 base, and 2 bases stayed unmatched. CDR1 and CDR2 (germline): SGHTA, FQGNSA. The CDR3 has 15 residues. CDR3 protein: CASSLGRGGQETQYF. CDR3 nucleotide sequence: TGTGCCAGCAGCTTAGGTCGGGGGGGCCAAGAGACCCAGTACTTC.

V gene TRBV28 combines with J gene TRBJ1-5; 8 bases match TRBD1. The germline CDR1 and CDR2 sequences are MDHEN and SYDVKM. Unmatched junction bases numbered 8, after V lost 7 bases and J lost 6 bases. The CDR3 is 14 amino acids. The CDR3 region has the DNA TGTGCCAGCAAACCGACAGGGGCAGCTCAGCCCCAGCATTTT. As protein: CASKPTGAAQPQHF.

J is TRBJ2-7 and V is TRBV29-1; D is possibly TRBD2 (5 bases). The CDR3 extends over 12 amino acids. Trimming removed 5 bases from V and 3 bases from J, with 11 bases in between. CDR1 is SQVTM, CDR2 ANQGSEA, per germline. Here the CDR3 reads CSVRAGGYEQYF. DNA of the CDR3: TGCAGCGTTAGAGCCGGAGGCTACGAGCAGTACTTC.

DNA of the CDR3: TGTGCCATCAGTGCACTAGCGGATACGCAGTATTTT. This codes for CAISALADTQYF. The J gene is TRBJ2-3, the V gene TRBV10-3, with 7 bases fitting TRBD2. This CDR3 has 12 amino acids. The V gene end was trimmed by 4 bases and the J gene end by 6 bases; junction bases not matched to a gene: 1. CDR1 and CDR2 (germline): ENHRY, SYGVKD.

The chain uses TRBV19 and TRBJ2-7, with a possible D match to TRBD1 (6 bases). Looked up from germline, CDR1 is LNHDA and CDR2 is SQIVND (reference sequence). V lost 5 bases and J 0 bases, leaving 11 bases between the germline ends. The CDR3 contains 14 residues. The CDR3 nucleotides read TGTGCCAGTAGTTTTGGACAGCGCTCCTACGAGCAGTACTTC. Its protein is CASSFGQRSYEQYF.

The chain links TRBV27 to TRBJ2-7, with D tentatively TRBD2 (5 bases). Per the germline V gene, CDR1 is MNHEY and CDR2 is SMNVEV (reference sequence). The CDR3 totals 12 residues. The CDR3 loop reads CPVRGRNYEQYF. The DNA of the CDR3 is TGTCCCGTTCGAGGGAGAAACTACGAGCAGTACTTC.

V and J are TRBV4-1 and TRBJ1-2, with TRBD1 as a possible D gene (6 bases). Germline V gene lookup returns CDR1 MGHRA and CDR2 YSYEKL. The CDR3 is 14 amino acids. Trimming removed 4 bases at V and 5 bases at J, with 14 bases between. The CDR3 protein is CASSPQGTGYGYTF. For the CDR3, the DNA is TGCGCCAGCAGCCCACAGGGAACTGGGTATGGCTACACCTTC.

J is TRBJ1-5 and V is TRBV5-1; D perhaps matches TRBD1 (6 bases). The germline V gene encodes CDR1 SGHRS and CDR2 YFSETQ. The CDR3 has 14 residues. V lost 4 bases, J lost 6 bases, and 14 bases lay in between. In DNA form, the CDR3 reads TGCGCCAGCAGCCCCGACAGGTTCGGTCAGCCCCAGCATTTT. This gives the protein CASSPDRFGQPQHF.

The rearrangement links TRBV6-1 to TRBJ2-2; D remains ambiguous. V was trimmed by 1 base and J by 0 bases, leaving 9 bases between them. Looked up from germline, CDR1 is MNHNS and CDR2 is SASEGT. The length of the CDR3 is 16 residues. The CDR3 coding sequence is TGTGCCAGCAGTGAAGTAAGAGATGCGAACACCGGGGAGCTGTTTTTT. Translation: CASSEVRDANTGELFF.

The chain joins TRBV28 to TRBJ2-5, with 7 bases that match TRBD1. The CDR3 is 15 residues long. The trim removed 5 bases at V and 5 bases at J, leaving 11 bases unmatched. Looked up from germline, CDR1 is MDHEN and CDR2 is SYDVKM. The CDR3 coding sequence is TGTGCCAGCAGTGGTACAGGGGAATTGGGGGAGACCCAGTACTTC. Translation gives CASSGTGELGETQYF.

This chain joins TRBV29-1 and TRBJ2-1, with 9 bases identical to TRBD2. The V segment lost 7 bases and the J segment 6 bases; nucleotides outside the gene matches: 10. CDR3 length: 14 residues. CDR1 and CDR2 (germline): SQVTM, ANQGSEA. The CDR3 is CSGQVVAGANEQFF. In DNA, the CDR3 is TGCAGCGGGCAGGTGGTAGCGGGAGCCAATGAGCAGTTCTTC.